This T cell receptor (beta chain) was sequenced for a study of regulatory T cells in long-lasting Graves disease. CDR3 length: 13 residues. Germline loops: CDR1 SGHVS, CDR2 FQNEAQ. V was clipped by 5 bases and J by 6 bases, with 14 bases between them. Researchers made TCR beta libraries by using iRepertoire HTBI primers and running Arm-PCR on CDR3 regions. TCRdb reprocessed the multiplex PCR reads via MiXCR and lists one record per CDR3 protein. The sample has about 400,000 distinct CDR3 sequences; about 15% are singletons. Time point described: newly diagnosed GD, antithyroid drugs for less than 3 months. From PBMCs, RNA was extracted and then used to make the TCR library. This clonotype was counted many times. Separately, the same data were catalogued under a study of T cells in Graves' hyperthyroidism and ophthalmopathy.

The TCR sequence derives from a woman between 40 and 55 years old with Graves disease. Here the sequenced sample was peripheral blood mononuclear cells (PBMCs), taken at new diagnosis, from a patient treated with antithyroid drugs. The chain carries TRBV7-8 and TRBJ2-7, with no clear D. CDR3 DNA sequence: TGTGCCAGCAGCCCCCGAAGGGCCGTCGAGCAGTACTTC. It translates to CASSPRRAVEQYF.